These T cell receptor beta chains were read from a single sample in a study of blood T cell repertoires in COVID-19. The repertoire was sequenced with immunoSEQ multiplex PCR; TCRdb's copy has only in-frame clones and lacks some. The sample consists of fewer than 45,000 clones, roughly 89% of them appearing once. The source material was peripheral blood. The receptors were gathered from a man aged 60 to 75 with active or convalescent COVID-19. The CDR3 runs from the conserved cysteine through the conserved F or W. D genes are given only for firm matches. The listing skips clone size in some rows; elsewhere it reads once, few, many or a size class.

clone_size	v_call	d_call	j_call	cdr3_aa	cdr3_nt
.	TRBV28	.	TRBJ1-2	CASSRNRVGYTF	TGTGCCAGCAGCCGCAACAGGGTTGGCTACACCTTC
.	TRBV28	TRBD1	TRBJ1-1	CASSPRDSLTEAFF	TGTGCCAGCAGTCCCCGGGACAGTTTAACTGAAGCTTTCTTT
few	TRBV6-2/TRBV6-3	.	TRBJ1-1	CASSPRPYRAVNTEAFF	TGTGCCAGCAGCCCACGCCCCTACAGGGCCGTGAACACTGAAGCTTTCTTT
.	TRBV19	.	TRBJ1-2	CASSIRQQGFSYGYTF	TGTGCCAGTAGTATCCGACAACAGGGATTCAGCTATGGCTACACCTTC
.	TRBV18	TRBD2	TRBJ2-3	CASSPRGLSTDTQYF	TGTGCCAGCTCACCACGGGGACTAAGCACAGATACGCAGTATTTT
.	TRBV6-6	TRBD1	TRBJ1-3	CASSTQDRGNTIYF	TGTGCCAGCAGTACCCAGGACAGGGGAAACACCATATATTTT
.	TRBV5-1	.	TRBJ1-2	CASSASGTINGYTF	TGCGCCAGCAGCGCCTCCGGGACAATCAATGGCTACACCTTC
.	TRBV9	TRBD1	TRBJ2-1	CASSWDRGKNEQFF	TGTGCCAGCAGCTGGGACAGGGGGAAGAATGAGCAGTTCTTC
.	TRBV5-4	.	TRBJ1-2	CASSSRDIKDYGYTF	TGTGCCAGCAGCTCAAGGGACATAAAAGACTATGGCTACACCTTC
once	TRBV28	.	TRBJ2-5	CASSPQGRSETQYF	TGTGCCAGCAGTCCCCAGGGGAGAAGCGAGACCCAGTACTTC
.	TRBV6-2/TRBV6-3	.	TRBJ2-2	CASSFAILRGTGELFF	TGTGCCAGCAGTTTCGCAATCCTCAGGGGCACCGGGGAGCTGTTTTTT
.	TRBV12-3/TRBV12-4	.	TRBJ2-7	CASSFGDYEQYF	TGTGCCAGCAGTTTCGGTGACTACGAGCAGTACTTC
.	TRBV5-5	.	TRBJ2-7	CASSLAGYNNEQYF	TGTGCCAGCAGCTTGGCAGGCTATAACAACGAGCAGTACTTC
large	TRBV2	.	TRBJ1-5	CASSDSREGQPQHF	TGTGCCAGCAGTGATTCGCGCGAGGGACAGCCCCAGCATTTT